This T cell receptor beta chain was captured in a study of cytomegalovirus exposure and HLA in healthy donors. Study outcomes and limitations: Across donors, most TCRs were seen rarely, yet some public ones were widespread.

Concerning this clone itself: Its specificity is unknown.

The PCR contained 60 Vbeta and 13 Jbeta primers. Original methodology: There were tens of millions of unique TCR beta chains by a later count, and around 10 million of them were shared. The method was immunoSEQ multiplex PCR; TCRdb's version includes in-frame clones alone and lacks a portion of them. V, J and clone size were drawn from that table, and D and trimming were deduced from the DNA. Here the sample spans some 180,000 clones, roughly three quarters being singletons. V gave up 3 bases and J gave up 5 bases; unmatched junction bases: 9. Germline V gene sequence: CDR1 SGHDT, CDR2 YYEEEE. The CDR3 runs 15 residues.

This TCR was sampled from a woman aged 25-40 years in good health and CMV-seropositive. The sample comprised PBMCs. The rearrangement links TRBV5-6 to TRBJ2-5, with TRBD1 identical over 8 bases. CDR3 nucleotides: TGTGCCAGCAGCTCCGGACAGGGATTATACGAGACCCAGTACTTC. It specifies CASSSGQGLYETQYF.